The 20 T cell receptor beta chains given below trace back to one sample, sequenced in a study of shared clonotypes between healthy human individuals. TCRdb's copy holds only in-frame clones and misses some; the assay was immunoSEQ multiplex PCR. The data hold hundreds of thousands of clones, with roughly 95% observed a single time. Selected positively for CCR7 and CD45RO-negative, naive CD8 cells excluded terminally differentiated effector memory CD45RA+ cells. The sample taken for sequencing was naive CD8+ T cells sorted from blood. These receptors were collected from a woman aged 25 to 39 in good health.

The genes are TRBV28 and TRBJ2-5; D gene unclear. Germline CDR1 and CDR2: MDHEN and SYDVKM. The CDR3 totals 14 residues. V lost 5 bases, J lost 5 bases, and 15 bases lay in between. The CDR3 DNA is TGTGCCAGCAGTGTCGTAGATTCCCGGGAGACCCAGTACTTC. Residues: CASSVVDSRETQYF.

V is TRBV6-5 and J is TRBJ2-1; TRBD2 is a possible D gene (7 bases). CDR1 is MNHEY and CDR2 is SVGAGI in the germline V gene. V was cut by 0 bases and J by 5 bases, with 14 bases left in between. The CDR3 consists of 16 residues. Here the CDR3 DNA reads TGTGCCAGCAGTTACTCGGAGGGGGGGAAAAACAATGAGCAGTTCTTC. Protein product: CASSYSEGGKNNEQFF.

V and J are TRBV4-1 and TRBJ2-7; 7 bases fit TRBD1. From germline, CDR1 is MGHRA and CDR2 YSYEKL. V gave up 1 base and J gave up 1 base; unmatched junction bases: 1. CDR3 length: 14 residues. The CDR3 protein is CASSQGGQSYEQYF. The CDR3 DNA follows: TGCGCCAGCAGCCAAGGGGGACAGTCCTACGAGCAGTACTTC.

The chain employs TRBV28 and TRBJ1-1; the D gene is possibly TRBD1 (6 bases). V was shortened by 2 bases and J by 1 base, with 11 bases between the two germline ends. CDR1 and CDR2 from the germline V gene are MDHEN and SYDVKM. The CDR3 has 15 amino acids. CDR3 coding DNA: TGTGCCAGCAGTTTAGCGACAGGTTCGAACACTGAAGCTTTCTTT. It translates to CASSLATGSNTEAFF.

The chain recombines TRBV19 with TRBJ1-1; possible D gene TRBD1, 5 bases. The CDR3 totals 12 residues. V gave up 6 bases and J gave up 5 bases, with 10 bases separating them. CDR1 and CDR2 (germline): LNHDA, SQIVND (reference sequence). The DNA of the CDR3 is TGTGCCAGTAGGCCGGAGGGGACTGAAGCTTTCTTT. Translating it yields CASRPEGTEAFF. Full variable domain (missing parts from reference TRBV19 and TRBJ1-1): DGGITQSPKYLFRKEGQNVTLSCEQNLNHDAMYWYRQDPGQGLRLIYYSQIVNDFQKGDIAEGYSVSREKKESFPLTVTSAQKNPTAFYLCASRPEGTEAFFGQGTRLTVV.

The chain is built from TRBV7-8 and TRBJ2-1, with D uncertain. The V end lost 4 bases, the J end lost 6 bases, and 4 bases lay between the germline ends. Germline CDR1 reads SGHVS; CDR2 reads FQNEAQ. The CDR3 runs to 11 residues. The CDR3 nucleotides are TGTGCCAGCAGCTACTTCAATGAGCAGTTCTTC. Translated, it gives CASSYFNEQFF.

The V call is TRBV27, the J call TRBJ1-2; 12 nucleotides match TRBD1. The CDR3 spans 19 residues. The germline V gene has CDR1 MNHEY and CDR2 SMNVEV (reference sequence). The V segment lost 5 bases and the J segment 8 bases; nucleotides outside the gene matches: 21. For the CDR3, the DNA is TGTGCCAGCAGTCCTGCTAAAGGGACAGGGGGCGCGGAGGTCTTCGGCTACACCTTC. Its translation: CASSPAKGTGGAEVFGYTF.

The CDR3 DNA sequence: TGTGCCAGCAGACCTTCCGCTAGCGGGGTCTTCTCCTACGAGCAGTACTTC. Residues: CASRPSASGVFSYEQYF. The rearrangement joins TRBV27 to TRBJ2-7; 9 bases line up with TRBD2. The trim removed 6 bases at V and 0 bases at J, leaving 12 bases unmatched. The germline V gene encodes CDR1 MNHEY and CDR2 SMNVEV (reference sequence). This CDR3 is built from 17 residues.

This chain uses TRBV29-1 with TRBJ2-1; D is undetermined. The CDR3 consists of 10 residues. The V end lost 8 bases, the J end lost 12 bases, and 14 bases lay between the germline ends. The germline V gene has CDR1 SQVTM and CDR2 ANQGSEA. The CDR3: CSTAGFGQFF. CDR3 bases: TGCAGCACAGCCGGATTCGGGCAGTTCTTC.

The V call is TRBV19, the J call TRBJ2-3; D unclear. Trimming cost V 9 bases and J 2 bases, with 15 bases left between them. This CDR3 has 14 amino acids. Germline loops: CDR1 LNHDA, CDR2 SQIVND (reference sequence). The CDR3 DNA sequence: TGTGCCAGAATCGAGGTCCCGAACACAGATACGCAGTATTTT. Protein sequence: CARIEVPNTDTQYF. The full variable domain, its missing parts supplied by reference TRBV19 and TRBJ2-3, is DGGITQSPKYLFRKEGQNVTLSCEQNLNHDAMYWYRQDPGQGLRLIYYSQIVNDFQKGDIAEGYSVSREKKESFPLTVTSAQKNPTAFYLCARIEVPNTDTQYFGPGTRLTVL.

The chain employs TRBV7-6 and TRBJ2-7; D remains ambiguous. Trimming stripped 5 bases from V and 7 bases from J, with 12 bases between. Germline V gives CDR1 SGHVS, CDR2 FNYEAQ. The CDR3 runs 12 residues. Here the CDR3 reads CASSPTLGEQYF. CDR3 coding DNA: TGTGCCAGCAGCCCCACCCTAGGGGAGCAGTACTTC.

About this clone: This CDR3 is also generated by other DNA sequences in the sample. CDR3 sequence: CASSDSGYGYTF. As DNA, the CDR3 is TGTGCCAGCAGTGACTCGGGCTATGGCTACACCTTC. The chain recombines TRBV6-4 with TRBJ1-2, with D unclear. Germline assignment: CDR1 MRHNA and CDR2 SNTAGT. The ends were cut back, 0 bases at V and 4 bases at J, with 3 bases in the middle. The CDR3 runs 12 residues.

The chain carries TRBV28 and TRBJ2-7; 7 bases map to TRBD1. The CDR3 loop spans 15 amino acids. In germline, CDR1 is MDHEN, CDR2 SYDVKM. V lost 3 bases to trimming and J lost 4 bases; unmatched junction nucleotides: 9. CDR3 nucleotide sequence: TGTGCCAGCAGTTTTGAGACAGGGTCTCGGTACGAGCAGTACTTC. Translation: CASSFETGSRYEQYF.

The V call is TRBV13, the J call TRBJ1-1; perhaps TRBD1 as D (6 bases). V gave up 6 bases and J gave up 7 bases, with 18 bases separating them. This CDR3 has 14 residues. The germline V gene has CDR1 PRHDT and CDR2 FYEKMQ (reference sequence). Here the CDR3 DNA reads TGTGCCAGCAGGTCCGGACAGAAATACCATGAAGCTTTCTTT. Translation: CASRSGQKYHEAFF.

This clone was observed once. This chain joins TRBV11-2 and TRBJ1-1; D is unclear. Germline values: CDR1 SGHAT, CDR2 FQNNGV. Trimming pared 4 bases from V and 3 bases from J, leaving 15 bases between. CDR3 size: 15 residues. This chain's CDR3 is CASSSEIGGYTEAFF. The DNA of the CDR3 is TGTGCCAGCAGCTCCGAAATCGGAGGGTACACTGAAGCTTTCTTT.

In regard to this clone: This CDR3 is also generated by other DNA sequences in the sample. The CDR3 loop reads CASSPGRSYEQYF. As DNA, the CDR3 is TGTGCCAGCAGTCCCGGGAGGTCCTACGAGCAGTACTTC. V usage is TRBV27 and J usage is TRBJ2-7, with 7 bases identical to TRBD2. V trimming: 5 bases; J trimming: 1 base; junction bases outside the gene matches: 2. The CDR3 loop spans 13 amino acids. Germline V CDR1 and CDR2: MNHEY, SMNVEV (reference sequence).

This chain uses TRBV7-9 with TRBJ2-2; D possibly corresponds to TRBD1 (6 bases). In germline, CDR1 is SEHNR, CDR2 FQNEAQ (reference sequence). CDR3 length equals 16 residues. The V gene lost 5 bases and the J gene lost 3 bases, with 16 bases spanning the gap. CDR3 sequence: CASSLLPQGHTGELFF. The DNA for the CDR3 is TGTGCCAGCAGCCTACTGCCACAGGGTCACACCGGGGAGCTGTTTTTT.

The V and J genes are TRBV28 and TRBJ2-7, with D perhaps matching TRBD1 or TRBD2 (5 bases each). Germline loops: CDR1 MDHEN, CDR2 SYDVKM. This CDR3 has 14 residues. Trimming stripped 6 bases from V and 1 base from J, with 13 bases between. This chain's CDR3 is CASRGTGTSYEQYF. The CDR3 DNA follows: TGTGCCAGCAGAGGGACGGGAACTTCCTACGAGCAGTACTTC.

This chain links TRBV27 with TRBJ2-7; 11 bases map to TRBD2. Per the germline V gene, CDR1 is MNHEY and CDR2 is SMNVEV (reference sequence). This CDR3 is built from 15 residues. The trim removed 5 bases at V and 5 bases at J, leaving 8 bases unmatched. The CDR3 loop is CASSVLAGGPHEQYF. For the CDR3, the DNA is TGTGCCAGCAGTGTTCTAGCGGGAGGCCCTCACGAGCAGTACTTC.

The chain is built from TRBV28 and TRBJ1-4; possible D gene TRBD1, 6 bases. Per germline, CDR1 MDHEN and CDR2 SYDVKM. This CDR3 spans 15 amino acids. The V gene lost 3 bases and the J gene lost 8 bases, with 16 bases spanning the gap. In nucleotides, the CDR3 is TGTGCCAGCAGTTTGGAGGGGGAAGCAAGCGAAAAACTGTTTTTT. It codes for CASSLEGEASEKLFF.